The entry that follows covers one TCR beta chain sequence. The data derive from a study of prognosis after radiotherapy for stage I lung cancer. Study-level background: Concurrent therapy was not administered with stereotactic body radiotherapy to any patient.

By two-round multiplex PCR, the TCR beta CDR3 was amplified from genomic DNA. Round-one PCR had primers specific to each TRBV and TRBJ gene. TCRdb used MiXCR to reprocess the multiplex PCR reads, holding one entry per CDR3 protein. The sample has fewer than 65,000 distinct CDR3 sequences, 30% to 40% seen once. The material was PBMCs, obtained before or after stereotactic body radiation therapy (not recorded which). The source is a donor over 45 with non-small cell lung cancer.

The CDR3: CASSSGQEGPLHF. The CDR3 DNA follows: TGTGCCAGCAGCTCAGGACAGGAAGGACCCCTCCACTTT. The V gene is TRBV11-3, the J gene TRBJ1-6; 7 bases match TRBD1. The germline V gene encodes CDR1 SGHNT and CDR2 YENEEA. The junction had 6 bases not matched to a gene; V was cut back by 4 bases and J by 12 bases. This CDR3 comprises 13 residues. The full variable domain, its missing parts supplied by reference TRBV11-3 and TRBJ1-6, is EAGVVQSPRYKIIEKKQPVAFWCNPISGHNTLYWYLQNLGQGPELLIRYENEEAVDDSQLPKDRFSAERLKGVDSTLKIQPAELGDSAVYLCASSSGQEGPLHFGNGTRLTVT.